This T cell receptor beta chain was sequenced for a study of blood T cell repertoires in COVID-19. Study at large: Sample material is recorded as cDNA or gDNA derived from T cells, B-cell-depleted T cells, or PBMCs.

Original processing notes: Counts of nucleated cells, estimated from reference gene primer amplification, were obtained. The assay was immunoSEQ multiplex PCR, and TCRdb's table has in-frame clones only and misses some. The V and J calls and the clone size are those of that table, but D and trimming were determined from the DNA. The sample holds 250,000 to 300,000 clones; 90% to 95% are singletons and the top ten take 1.2%. V lost 4 bases and J lost 10; bases outside the gene matches: 7. Germline assignment: CDR1 SGDLS and CDR2 YYNGEE. This CDR3 has 14 amino acids. The origin of this receptor is a human donor in a cohort exposed to, infected with or recovered from COVID-19 (not recorded which). The donor label of this sample is uncertain. The source material was PBMCs or T cells enriched from blood (not recorded which). The rearrangement joins TRBV9 to TRBJ2-1, with 11 positions matching TRBD2. The CDR3 DNA sequence: TGTGCCAGCAGCCTTAGCGGGGGGGTTGGGGAGCAGTTCTTC. Translation: CASSLSGGVGEQFF.